This T cell receptor (beta chain) was profiled in a study of graft-versus-host responses after intestinal transplantation. The CDR3 is 16 amino acids. Trimming removed 0 bases at V and 4 bases at J, with 15 bases between. Generated by immunoSEQ multiplex PCR, the TCRdb table keeps only in-frame clones and is missing some. The sample carries some 15,000 clones, approximately 96% recorded once. The material sequenced was PBMCs, taken 9 days after transplant. The chain recombines TRBV23-1 with TRBJ1-1; no clear D gene. TRBV23-1 is known as an ORF, though its function is uncertain. This clonotype was obtained from a human patient who received an intestinal transplant, so some T cells may come from the graft donor. CDR3 nucleotides: TGCGCCAGCAGTCAATCGAGGGCCAATCGCTGCACTGAAGCTTTCTTT. This encodes CASSQSRANRCTEAFF.